The table lists the clone carrying this TCR beta chain with a few counts. Its specificity is not known. The CDR3 consists of 15 residues. Looked up from germline, CDR1 is LNHDA and CDR2 is SQIVND (reference sequence). V trimming: 3 bases; J trimming: 4 bases; junction bases outside the gene matches: 8. The protocol was immunoSEQ multiplex PCR, while the TCRdb copy is restricted to in-frame clones and leaves out a portion. The repertoire holds about 65,000 clones, with about 91% as singletons. These data originate in a study of cytomegalovirus exposure and HLA in healthy donors. Whole-study findings and limits: Cytomegalovirus-associated status was assigned to about 180 TCR beta chains.

The TCR originated in a woman aged 18-29 years in good health and CMV-seronegative. Specimen: PBMCs. The J gene is TRBJ1-2, the V gene TRBV19; TRBD1 aligns across 7 bases. Written as DNA, the CDR3 is TGTGCCAGTAGTATCTCCGGGACAGACATCTATGGCTACACCTTC. This gives the protein CASSISGTDIYGYTF.